Listed below are T cell receptor beta chains from one sample, sequenced in a study of blood T cell repertoires in COVID-19. Measured with immunoSEQ multiplex PCR; TCRdb has only the in-frame clones, and not every one. The repertoire includes under 300,000 clones, 65% to 90% of them detected once, and about 5.3% sits in the top ten. Material: peripheral blood. The receptors shown here come from a woman aged 80 or older with active or convalescent COVID-19. CDR3s include the opening cysteine and the closing phenylalanine or tryptophan. The D gene is left open where the match is weak. Size tells how often a clone was seen (once, few, many) or the class of an expanded clone, and some rows leave it out.

>TRBV6-1|TRBJ1-6|once|.
TGTGCCAGCAGTGAGAGGAATTCACCCCTCCACTTT
CASSERNSPLHF
>TRBV2|TRBJ2-3|.|TRBD2
TGTGCCAGCAGTAAGGGACTAGCGGGGGGTGGAGATACGCAGTATTTT
CASSKGLAGGGDTQYF
>TRBV2|TRBJ1-6|.|TRBD1
TGTGCCAGCAGTGTACAGGGGGATCGTAATTCACCCCTCCACTTT
CASSVQGDRNSPLHF
>TRBV28|TRBJ1-6|.|.
TGTGCCAGCAGTTTAGTCACACTACAAAATTCACCCCTCCACTTT
CASSLVTLQNSPLHF
>TRBV5-1|TRBJ2-3|.|.
TGCGCCAGCAGCTCCTCGACAGGCACAGATACGCAGTATTTT
CASSSSTGTDTQYF
>TRBV5-1|TRBJ1-1|.|TRBD1
TGCGCCAGCAGCACCGGGACAGGGAAAATGAACACTGAAGCTTTCTTT
CASSTGTGKMNTEAFF
>TRBV30|TRBJ1-6|.|.
TGTGCCTGGAGTGTAAGGGGGGGGCATTCACCCCTCCACTTT
CAWSVRGGHSPLHF
>TRBV7-9|TRBJ2-1|many|.
TGTGCCAGCAGCTTAACGCAGGGTTTCTACAATGAGCAGTTCTTC
CASSLTQGFYNEQFF
>TRBV12-3/TRBV12-4|TRBJ1-5|few|.
TGTGCCAGCAGAACGGGAGTCAATCAGCCCCAGCATTTT
CASRTGVNQPQHF
>TRBV28|TRBJ1-6|.|.
TGTGCCAGCAGTTCCCAGTCGGGGAGCTCCTATAATTCACCCCTCCACTTT
CASSSQSGSSYNSPLHF
>TRBV28|TRBJ1-1|.|.
TGTGCCAGCAGTTTGAGCTACAGCTTGAACACTGAAGCTTTCTTT
CASSLSYSLNTEAFF
>TRBV5-1|TRBJ2-2|once|TRBD1
TGCGCCAGCAGCGGGGACAGGTCGAACACCGGGGAGCTGTTTTTT
CASSGDRSNTGELFF
>TRBV28|TRBJ1-1|.|TRBD1
TGTGCCGTCAAGACAGGGTACCGCACTGAAGCTTTCTTT
CAVKTGYRTEAFF
>TRBV9|TRBJ2-2|.|.
TGTGCCAGCAGCGTAGGTACATCGAACACCGGGGAGCTGTTTTTT
CASSVGTSNTGELFF
>TRBV20-1|TRBJ1-2|once|.
TGCAGTGCTAGGGGCGGGTATGGCTACACCTTC
CSARGGYGYTF
>TRBV28|TRBJ2-1|.|TRBD1
TGTGCCAGCAGTTCCCCGTGGACAGGGTTTAATGAGCAGTTCTTC
CASSSPWTGFNEQFF
>TRBV7-8|TRBJ2-3|.|.
TGTGCCAGCAGCTTAGGAGGGAGGCTTGCAGATACGCAGTATTTT
CASSLGGRLADTQYF
>TRBV19|TRBJ2-3|.|.
TGTGCCAGTAGTCCCTCCGTGGCGGGTGATACGCAGTATTTT
CASSPSVAGDTQYF
>TRBV19|TRBJ2-3|.|TRBD2
TGTGCCAGTAGTCTAGCGGGGGGCGGGCCAGATACGCAGTATTTT
CASSLAGGGPDTQYF
>TRBV6-6|TRBJ1-5|.|.
TGTGCCAGCAGTAATCCGGGACATAGCAATCAGCCCCAGCATTTT
CASSNPGHSNQPQHF
>TRBV28|TRBJ1-2|.|TRBD1
TGTGCCAGCAGTTTAGGCAGGGGGCTTACGAGCGTATATGGCTACACCTTC
CASSLGRGLTSVYGYTF
>TRBV5-1|TRBJ2-1|.|TRBD2
TGCGCCAGCAGCAGGGGACTAGCGGGACTTAACAATGAGCAGTTCTTC
CASSRGLAGLNNEQFF
>TRBV30|TRBJ2-3|.|.
TGTGCCTGGAGCAATCAGGGGAGGGGTTCAGATACGCAGTATTTT
CAWSNQGRGSDTQYF
>TRBV7-2|TRBJ2-2|.|.
TGTGCCAGCAGCCCCTGGGCAGTTAACACCGGGGAGCTGTTTTTT
CASSPWAVNTGELFF
>TRBV4-1|TRBJ1-1|.|.
TGCGCCAGCAGAACCGGGCCCTCGGGGACTGAAGCTTTCTTT
CASRTGPSGTEAFF
>TRBV9|TRBJ2-3|.|TRBD2
TGTGCCAGCAGCTTTGGACTAGCGGGGGGGCAAGATACGCAGTATTTT
CASSFGLAGGQDTQYF
>TRBV28|TRBJ1-2|.|TRBD1
TGTGCCAGCAGTTTCCTCGACAGGGGGCGGGTGTCCTATGGCTACACCTTC
CASSFLDRGRVSYGYTF
>TRBV6-5|TRBJ1-5|.|.
TGTGCCAGCGCACAAGGGGCCAATCAGCCCCAGCATTTT
CASAQGANQPQHF
>TRBV5-1|TRBJ2-1|.|.
TGCGCCAGCAGCTGGGGGGATCCCGTTGATGAGCAGTTCTTC
CASSWGDPVDEQFF
>TRBV7-2|TRBJ2-7|.|.
TGTGCCAGCAGTTCGGGGAACGTACGTTTCTACGAGCAGTACTTC
CASSSGNVRFYEQYF
>TRBV2|TRBJ1-1|few|TRBD1
TGTGCCAGCATCAGAGAGACAGGGGAAACTGAAGCTTTCTTT
CASIRETGETEAFF
>TRBV11-2|TRBJ1-2|.|TRBD1
TGTGCCAGCAGCTTTGGACAGGGGAATGGCTACACCTTC
CASSFGQGNGYTF
>TRBV9|TRBJ2-1|.|TRBD2
TGTGCCAGCAGCGTGACGCTAGCGGGGAATGAGCAGTTCTTC
CASSVTLAGNEQFF
>TRBV29-1|TRBJ2-7|.|.
TGCAGCGTTCTAGGTTCCTCCTACGAGCAGTACTTC
CSVLGSSYEQYF
>TRBV6-5|TRBJ2-1|.|TRBD1
TGTGCCAGCACACAGGGGGGAGGCTCCTACAATGAGCAGTTCTTC
CASTQGGGSYNEQFF
>TRBV15|TRBJ1-6|few|.
TGTGCCACCAGCAGAGATATCGCACAGCTTAATTCACCCCTCCACTTT
CATSRDIAQLNSPLHF
>TRBV15|TRBJ1-2|.|.
TGTGCCACCAGCAGAGAGAGGGCGGTCCCGGGCTACACCTTC
CATSRERAVPGYTF
>TRBV2|TRBJ2-7|once|.
TGTGCCAGCAGTGTACGGACAGCCGGACACTACGAGCAGTACTTC
CASSVRTAGHYEQYF
>TRBV30|TRBJ2-5|.|.
TGTGCCTGGAATGGGGCCGACCAAGAGACCCAGTACTTC
CAWNGADQETQYF
>TRBV6-6|TRBJ2-1|.|.
TGTGCCAGCAGTGGTGGGACTCCCAATGAGCAGTTCTTC
CASSGGTPNEQFF
>TRBV11-2|TRBJ1-3|.|TRBD1
TGTGCCAGCAGCGACAGGGACAGGGGACTGTCTGGAAACACCATATATTTT
CASSDRDRGLSGNTIYF
>TRBV5-1|TRBJ1-4|.|TRBD1
TGCGCCAGCAGCTTGGGGGACAGGGGGGAACTGTTTTTT
CASSLGDRGELFF
>TRBV28|TRBJ2-7|.|.
TGTGCCAGCAGTCTGAGTCCCTCCTACGAGCAGTACTTC
CASSLSPSYEQYF
>TRBV5-4|TRBJ2-2|.|.
TGTGCCAGCAGCTCTGAGGACCCGCGGACAGCCCAGTTCCCCGGGGAGCTGTTTTTT
CASSSEDPRTAQFPGELFF
>TRBV20-1|TRBJ1-5|.|.
TGCAGTGCAGGGGTGAATCAGCCCCAGCATTTT
CSAGVNQPQHF
>TRBV5-1|TRBJ1-2|once|TRBD1
TGCGCCAGCAGCCCCGGAAGCGACAGGGACTATGGCTACACCTTC
CASSPGSDRDYGYTF
>TRBV5-1|TRBJ2-1|.|.
TGCGCCAGCAAACCGAGGTCACAGGACAATGAGCAGTTCTTC
CASKPRSQDNEQFF
>TRBV6-6|TRBJ1-2|.|TRBD1
TGTGCCAGCAGTCGATCGACAGGGGATGGCTACACCTTC
CASSRSTGDGYTF
>TRBV18|TRBJ1-1|once|.
TGTGCCAGCTCACCGCAGGGGTCGAACACTGAAGCTTTCTTT
CASSPQGSNTEAFF
>TRBV29-1|TRBJ1-1|.|TRBD1
TGCAGCACAGGGACAGGGCCGAACACTGAAGCTTTCTTT
CSTGTGPNTEAFF
>TRBV3-1/TRBV3-2|TRBJ2-3|.|TRBD2
TGTGCCAGCAGCCTATTGGGGAGGGCCCAGGATACGCAGTATTTT
CASSLLGRAQDTQYF
>TRBV3-1/TRBV3-2|TRBJ1-2|.|TRBD1
TGTGCCAGCAGCCAAGGACAGGGAGCTAACTATGGCTACACCTTC
CASSQGQGANYGYTF
>TRBV19|TRBJ1-5|.|TRBD1
TGTGCCAGTAGTCCCGGACAGGCCCATCAGCCCCAGCATTTT
CASSPGQAHQPQHF
>TRBV6-4|TRBJ2-2|.|.
TGTGCCAGCAGTGAACAGGGAAGTACCGGGGAGCTGTTTTTT
CASSEQGSTGELFF
>TRBV7-9|TRBJ1-4|.|TRBD1
TGTGCCAGCAGCCCAGGGACAGATAATAATGAAAAACTGTTTTTT
CASSPGTDNNEKLFF
>TRBV5-4|TRBJ1-1|.|.
TGTGCCAGCAGCCCCACGGGACTGCAAGATCAAGCTTTCTTT
CASSPTGLQDQAFF